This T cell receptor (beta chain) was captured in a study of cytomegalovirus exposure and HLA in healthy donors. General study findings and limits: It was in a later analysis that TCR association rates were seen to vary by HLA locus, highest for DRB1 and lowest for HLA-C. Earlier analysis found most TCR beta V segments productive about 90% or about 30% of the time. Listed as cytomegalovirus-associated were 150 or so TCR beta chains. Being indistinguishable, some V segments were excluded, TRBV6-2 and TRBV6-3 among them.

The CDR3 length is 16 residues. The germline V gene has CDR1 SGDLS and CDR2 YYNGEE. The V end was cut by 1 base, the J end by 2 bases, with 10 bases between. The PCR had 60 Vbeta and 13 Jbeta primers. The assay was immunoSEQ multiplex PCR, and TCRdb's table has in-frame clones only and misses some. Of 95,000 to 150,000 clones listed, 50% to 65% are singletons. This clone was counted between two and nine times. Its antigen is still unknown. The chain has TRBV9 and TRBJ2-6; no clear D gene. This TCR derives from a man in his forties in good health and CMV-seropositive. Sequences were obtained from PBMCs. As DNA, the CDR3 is TGTGCCAGCAGCGTATCCAGGTCCCCTGGGGCCAACGTCCTGACTTTC. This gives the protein CASSVSRSPGANVLTF.